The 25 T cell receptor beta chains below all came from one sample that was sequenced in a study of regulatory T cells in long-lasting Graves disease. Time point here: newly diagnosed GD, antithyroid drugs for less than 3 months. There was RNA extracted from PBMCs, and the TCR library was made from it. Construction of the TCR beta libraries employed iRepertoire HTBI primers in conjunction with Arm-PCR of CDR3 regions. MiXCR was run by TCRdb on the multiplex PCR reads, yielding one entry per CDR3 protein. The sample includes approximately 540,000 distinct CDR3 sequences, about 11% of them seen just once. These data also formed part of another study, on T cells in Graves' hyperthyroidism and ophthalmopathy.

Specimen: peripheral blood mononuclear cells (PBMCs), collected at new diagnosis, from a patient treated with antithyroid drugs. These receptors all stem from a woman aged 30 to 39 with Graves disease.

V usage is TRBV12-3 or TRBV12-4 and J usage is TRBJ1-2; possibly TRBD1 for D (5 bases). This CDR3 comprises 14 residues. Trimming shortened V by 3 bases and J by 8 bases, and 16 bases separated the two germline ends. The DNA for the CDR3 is TGTGCCAGCAGTTTGTTTGGGGGGATGAGAGGCTACACCTTC. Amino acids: CASSLFGGMRGYTF.

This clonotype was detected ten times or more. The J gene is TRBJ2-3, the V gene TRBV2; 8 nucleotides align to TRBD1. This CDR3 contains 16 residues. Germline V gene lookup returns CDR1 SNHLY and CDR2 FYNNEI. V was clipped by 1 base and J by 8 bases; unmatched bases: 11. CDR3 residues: CASSEVSAGGLGTQYF. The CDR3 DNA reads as TGTGCCAGCAGTGAAGTATCGGCAGGGGGCCTAGGTACGCAGTATTTT.

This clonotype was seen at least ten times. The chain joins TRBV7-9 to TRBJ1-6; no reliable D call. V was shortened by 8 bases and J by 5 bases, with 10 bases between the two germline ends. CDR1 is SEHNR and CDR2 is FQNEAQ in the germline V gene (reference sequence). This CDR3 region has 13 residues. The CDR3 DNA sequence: TGTGCCAGCGAAGGAGAGGATAATTCACCCCTCCACTTT. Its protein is CASEGEDNSPLHF. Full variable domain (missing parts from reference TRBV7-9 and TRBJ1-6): DTGVSQNPRHKITKRGQNVTFRCDPISEHNRLYWYRQTLGQGPEFLTYFQNEAQLEKSRLLSDRFSAERPKGSFSTLEIQRTEQGDSAMYLCASEGEDNSPLHFGNGTRLTVT.

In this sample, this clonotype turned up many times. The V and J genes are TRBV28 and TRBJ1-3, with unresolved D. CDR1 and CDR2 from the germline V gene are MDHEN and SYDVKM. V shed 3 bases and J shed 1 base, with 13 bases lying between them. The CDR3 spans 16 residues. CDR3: CASSFPPPSSGNTIYF. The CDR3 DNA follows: TGTGCCAGCAGTTTCCCACCCCCAAGTTCTGGAAACACCATATATTTT.

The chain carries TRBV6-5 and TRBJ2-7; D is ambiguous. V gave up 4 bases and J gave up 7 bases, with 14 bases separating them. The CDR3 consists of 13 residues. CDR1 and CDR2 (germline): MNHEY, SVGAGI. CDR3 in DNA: TGTGCCAGCAGTTCGACCGATTACAATGAGCAGTACTTC. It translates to CASSSTDYNEQYF.

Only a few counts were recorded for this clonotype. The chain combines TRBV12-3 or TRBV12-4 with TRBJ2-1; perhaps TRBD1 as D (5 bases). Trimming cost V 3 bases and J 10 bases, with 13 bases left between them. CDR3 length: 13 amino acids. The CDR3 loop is CASSLGQKLEQFF. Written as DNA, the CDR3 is TGTGCCAGCAGTTTGGGGCAGAAACTGGAGCAGTTCTTC.

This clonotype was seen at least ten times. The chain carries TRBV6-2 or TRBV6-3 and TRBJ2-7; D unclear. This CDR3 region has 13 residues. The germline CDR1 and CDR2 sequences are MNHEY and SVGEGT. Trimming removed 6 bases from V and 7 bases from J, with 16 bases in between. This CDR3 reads CASSSLGAQEQYF. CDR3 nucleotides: TGTGCCAGCAGCTCCCTGGGTGCACAAGAGCAGTACTTC.

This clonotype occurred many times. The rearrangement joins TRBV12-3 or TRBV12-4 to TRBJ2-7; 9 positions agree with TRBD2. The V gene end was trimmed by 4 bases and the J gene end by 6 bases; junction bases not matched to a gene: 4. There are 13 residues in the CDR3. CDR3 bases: TGTGCCAGCAGTTCGGGACTAGCAAGCGAGCAGTACTTC. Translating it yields CASSSGLASEQYF.

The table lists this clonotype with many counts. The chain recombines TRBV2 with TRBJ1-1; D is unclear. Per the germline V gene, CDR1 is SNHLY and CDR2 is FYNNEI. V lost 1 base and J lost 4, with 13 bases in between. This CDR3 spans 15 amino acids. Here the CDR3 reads CASSEEEIGATEAFF. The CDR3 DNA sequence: TGTGCCAGCAGTGAAGAGGAAATAGGAGCCACTGAAGCTTTCTTT.

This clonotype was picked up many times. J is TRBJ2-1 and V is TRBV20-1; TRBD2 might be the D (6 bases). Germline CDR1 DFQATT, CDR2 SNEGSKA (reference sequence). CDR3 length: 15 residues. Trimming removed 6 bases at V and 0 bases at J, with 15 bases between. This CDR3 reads CSARTTEASYNEQFF. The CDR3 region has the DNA TGCAGTGCCAGGACTACCGAGGCCTCCTACAATGAGCAGTTCTTC.

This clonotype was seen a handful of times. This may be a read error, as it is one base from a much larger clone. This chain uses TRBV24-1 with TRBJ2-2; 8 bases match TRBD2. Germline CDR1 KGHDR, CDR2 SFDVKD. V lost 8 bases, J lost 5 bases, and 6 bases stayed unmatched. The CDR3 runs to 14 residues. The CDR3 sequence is CATTGRGATGELFF. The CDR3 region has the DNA TGTGCCACCACCGGGAGGGGTGCGACCGGGGAGCTGTTTTTT.

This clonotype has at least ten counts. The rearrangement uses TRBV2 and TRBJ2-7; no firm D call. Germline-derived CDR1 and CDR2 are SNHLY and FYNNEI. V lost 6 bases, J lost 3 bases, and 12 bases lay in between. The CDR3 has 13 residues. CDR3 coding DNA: TGTGCCAGCAGGGCCGGGCAATTCTACGAGCAGTACTTC. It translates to CASRAGQFYEQYF.

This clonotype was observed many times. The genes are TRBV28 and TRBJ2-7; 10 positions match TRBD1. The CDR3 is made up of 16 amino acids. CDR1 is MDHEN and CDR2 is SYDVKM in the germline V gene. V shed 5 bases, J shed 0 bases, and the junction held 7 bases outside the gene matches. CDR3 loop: CASSTTGQGSSYEQYF. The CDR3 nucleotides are TGTGCCAGCAGTACCACGGGACAGGGGAGCTCCTACGAGCAGTACTTC. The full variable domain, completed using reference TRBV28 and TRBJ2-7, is DVKVTQSSRYLVKRTGEKVFLECVQDMDHENMFWYRQDPGLGLRLIYFSYDVKMKEKGDIPEGYSVSREKKERFSLILESASTNQTSMYLCASSTTGQGSSYEQYFGPGTRLTVT.

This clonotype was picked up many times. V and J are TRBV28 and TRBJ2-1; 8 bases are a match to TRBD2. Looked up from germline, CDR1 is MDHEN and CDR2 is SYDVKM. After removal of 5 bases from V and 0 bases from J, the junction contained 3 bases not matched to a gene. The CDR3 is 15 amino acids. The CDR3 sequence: CASSKSGSSYNEQFF. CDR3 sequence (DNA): TGTGCCAGCAGTAAGAGCGGGAGCTCCTACAATGAGCAGTTCTTC.

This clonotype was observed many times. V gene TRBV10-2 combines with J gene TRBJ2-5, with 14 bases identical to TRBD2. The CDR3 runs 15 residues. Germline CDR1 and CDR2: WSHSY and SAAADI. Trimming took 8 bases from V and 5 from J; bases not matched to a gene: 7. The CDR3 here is CASGGLAGVAETQYF. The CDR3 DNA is TGCGCCAGCGGGGGACTAGCGGGAGTGGCGGAGACCCAGTACTTC.

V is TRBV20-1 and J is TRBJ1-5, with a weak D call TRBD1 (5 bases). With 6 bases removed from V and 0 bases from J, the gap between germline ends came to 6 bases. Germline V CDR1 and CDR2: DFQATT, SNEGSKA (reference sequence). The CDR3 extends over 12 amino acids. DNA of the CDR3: TGCAGTGCCCAGGGTAGCAATCAGCCCCAGCATTTT. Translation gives CSAQGSNQPQHF.

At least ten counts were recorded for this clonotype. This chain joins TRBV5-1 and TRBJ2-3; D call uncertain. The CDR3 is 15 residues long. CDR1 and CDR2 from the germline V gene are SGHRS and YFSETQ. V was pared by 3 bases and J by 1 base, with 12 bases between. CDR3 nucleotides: TGCGCCAGCAGCTCGGTATACACAGGCACAGATACGCAGTATTTT. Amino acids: CASSSVYTGTDTQYF.

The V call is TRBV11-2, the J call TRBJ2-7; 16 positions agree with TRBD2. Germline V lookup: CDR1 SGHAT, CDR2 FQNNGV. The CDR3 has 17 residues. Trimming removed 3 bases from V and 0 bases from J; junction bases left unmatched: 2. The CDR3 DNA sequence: TGTGCCAGCAGCTTGGGACTAGCGGGAGGGAGCTCCTACGAGCAGTACTTC. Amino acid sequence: CASSLGLAGGSSYEQYF.

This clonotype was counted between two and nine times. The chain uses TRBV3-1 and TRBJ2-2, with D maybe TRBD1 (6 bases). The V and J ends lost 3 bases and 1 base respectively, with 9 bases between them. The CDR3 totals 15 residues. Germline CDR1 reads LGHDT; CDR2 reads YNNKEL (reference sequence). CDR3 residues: CASSHRQENTGELFF. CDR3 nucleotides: TGTGCCAGCAGCCATCGACAGGAGAACACCGGGGAGCTGTTTTTT.

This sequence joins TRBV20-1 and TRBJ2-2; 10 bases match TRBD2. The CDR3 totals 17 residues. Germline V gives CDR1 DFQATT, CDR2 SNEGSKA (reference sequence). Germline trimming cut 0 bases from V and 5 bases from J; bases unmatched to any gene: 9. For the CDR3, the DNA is TGCAGTGCTAGAGATCGGCTAGCGGGAGATATAACCGGGGAGCTGTTTTTT. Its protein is CSARDRLAGDITGELFF.

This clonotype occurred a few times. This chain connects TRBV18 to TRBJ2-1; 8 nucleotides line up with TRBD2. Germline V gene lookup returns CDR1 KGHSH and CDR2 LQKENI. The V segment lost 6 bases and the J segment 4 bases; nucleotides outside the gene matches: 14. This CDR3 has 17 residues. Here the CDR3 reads CASSPSRIAGRYNEQFF. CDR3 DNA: TGTGCCAGCTCCCCCTCCCGGATAGCGGGACGATACAATGAGCAGTTCTTC.

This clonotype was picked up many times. The CDR3 sequence: CASSLVSSYNEQFF. The CDR3, as DNA: TGTGCCAGCAGTTTGGTCAGCTCCTACAATGAGCAGTTCTTC. V gene TRBV27 combines with J gene TRBJ2-1; D uncertain. This CDR3 comprises 14 residues. CDR1 and CDR2 from the germline V gene are MNHEY and SMNVEV (reference sequence). Trimming pared 3 bases from V and 0 bases from J, leaving 6 bases between.

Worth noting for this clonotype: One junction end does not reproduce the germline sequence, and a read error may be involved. The CDR3 DNA sequence: TGCAGCATTGAAGAGGGACAGGGACTAGCCGGGGATACGCAGTATTTT. Its protein is CSIEEGQGLAGDTQYF. V usage is TRBV29-1 and J usage is TRBJ2-3; D is perhaps TRBD1 or TRBD2 (9 bases each). This CDR3 comprises 16 residues. Per germline, CDR1 SQVTM and CDR2 ANQGSEA.

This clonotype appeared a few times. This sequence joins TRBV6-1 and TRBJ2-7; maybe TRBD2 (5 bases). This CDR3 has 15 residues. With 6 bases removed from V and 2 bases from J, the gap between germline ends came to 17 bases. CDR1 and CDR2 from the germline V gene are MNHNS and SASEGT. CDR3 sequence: CASRDLGSRPYEQYF. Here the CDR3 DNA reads TGTGCCAGCAGGGACTTAGGGAGCAGACCCTACGAGCAGTACTTC.

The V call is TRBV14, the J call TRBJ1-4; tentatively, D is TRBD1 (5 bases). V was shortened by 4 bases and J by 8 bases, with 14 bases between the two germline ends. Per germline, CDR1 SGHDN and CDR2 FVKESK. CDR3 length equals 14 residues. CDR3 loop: CASSLQTVSEKLFF. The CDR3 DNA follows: TGTGCCAGCAGCCTACAGACAGTCTCCGAAAAACTGTTTTTT.